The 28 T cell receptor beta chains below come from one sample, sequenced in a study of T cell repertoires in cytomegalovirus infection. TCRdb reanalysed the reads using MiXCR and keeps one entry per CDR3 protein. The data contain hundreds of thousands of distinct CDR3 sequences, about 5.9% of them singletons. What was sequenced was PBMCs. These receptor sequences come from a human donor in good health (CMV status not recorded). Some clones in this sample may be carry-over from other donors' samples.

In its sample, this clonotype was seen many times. This CDR3 is CASSTRQRNTEAFF. For the CDR3, the DNA is TGTGCCAGCAGCACCCGACAGAGGAACACTGAAGCTTTCTTT. This rearrangement joins TRBV7-2 to TRBJ1-1, with a weak D call TRBD1 (5 bases). Germline CDR1 SGHTA, CDR2 FQGNSA. The CDR3 is 14 residues long. The V end was cut by 5 bases, the J end by 1 base, with 11 bases between.

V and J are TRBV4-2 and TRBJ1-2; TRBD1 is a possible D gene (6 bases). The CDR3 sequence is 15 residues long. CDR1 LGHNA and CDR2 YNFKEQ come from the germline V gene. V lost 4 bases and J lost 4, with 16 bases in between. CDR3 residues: CASSRLGGLSYGYTF. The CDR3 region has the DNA TGTGCCAGCAGCCGACTCGGGGGGCTCAGCTATGGCTACACCTTC.

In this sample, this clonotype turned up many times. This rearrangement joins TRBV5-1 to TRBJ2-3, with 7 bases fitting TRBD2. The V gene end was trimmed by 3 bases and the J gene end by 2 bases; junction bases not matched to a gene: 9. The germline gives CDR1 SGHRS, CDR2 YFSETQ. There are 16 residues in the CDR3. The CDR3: CASSSFTSADTDTQYF. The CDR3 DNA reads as TGCGCCAGCAGCTCGTTCACTAGCGCGGACACAGATACGCAGTATTTT.

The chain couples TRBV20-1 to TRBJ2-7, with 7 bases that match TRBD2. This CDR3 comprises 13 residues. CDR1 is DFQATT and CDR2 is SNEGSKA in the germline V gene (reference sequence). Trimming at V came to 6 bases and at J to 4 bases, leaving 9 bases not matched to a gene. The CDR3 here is CSAGPGGGYEQYF. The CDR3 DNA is TGCAGTGCCGGACCGGGCGGGGGTTACGAGCAGTACTTC.

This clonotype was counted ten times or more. The CDR3 is CASSPGRAENTEAFF. The CDR3, as DNA: TGTGCCAGCTCACCGGGGAGGGCTGAGAACACTGAAGCTTTCTTT. The chain joins TRBV18 to TRBJ1-1; D unclear. Germline CDR1 is KGHSH and CDR2 is LQKENI. The CDR3 is made up of 15 amino acids. V gave up 3 bases and J gave up 1 base, with 12 bases separating them.

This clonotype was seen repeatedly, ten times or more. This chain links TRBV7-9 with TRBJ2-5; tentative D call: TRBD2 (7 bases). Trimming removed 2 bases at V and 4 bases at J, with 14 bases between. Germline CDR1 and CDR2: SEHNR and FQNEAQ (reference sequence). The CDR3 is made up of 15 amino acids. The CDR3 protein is CASSLFGGHVETQYF. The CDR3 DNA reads TGTGCCAGCAGCTTATTCGGGGGGCACGTAGAGACCCAGTACTTC. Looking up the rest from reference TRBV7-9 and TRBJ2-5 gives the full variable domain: DTGVSQNPRHKITKRGQNVTFRCDPISEHNRLYWYRQTLGQGPEFLTYFQNEAQLEKSRLLSDRFSAERPKGSFSTLEIQRTEQGDSAMYLCASSLFGGHVETQYFGPGTRLLVL.

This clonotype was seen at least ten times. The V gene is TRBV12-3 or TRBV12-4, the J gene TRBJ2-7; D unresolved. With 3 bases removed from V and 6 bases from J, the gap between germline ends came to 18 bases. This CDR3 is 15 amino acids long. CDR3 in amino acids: CASSFLSSGSSEQYF. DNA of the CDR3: TGTGCCAGCAGTTTCTTGAGCAGTGGATCAAGCGAGCAGTACTTC.

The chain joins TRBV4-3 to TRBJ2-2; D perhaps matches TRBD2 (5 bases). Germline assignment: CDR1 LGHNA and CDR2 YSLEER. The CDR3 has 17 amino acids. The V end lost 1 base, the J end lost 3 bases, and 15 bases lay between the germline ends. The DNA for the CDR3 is TGCGCCAGCAGCCAAGTTCGGGAAGAGGTGGACACCGGGGAGCTGTTTTTT. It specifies CASSQVREEVDTGELFF.

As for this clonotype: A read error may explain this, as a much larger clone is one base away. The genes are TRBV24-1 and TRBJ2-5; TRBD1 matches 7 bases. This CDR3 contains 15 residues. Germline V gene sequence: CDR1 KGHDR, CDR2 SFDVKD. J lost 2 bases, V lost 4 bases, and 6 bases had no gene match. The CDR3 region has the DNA TGTGCCACCAGTGACCCGCAGGGACAGCAAGAGACCCAGTACTTC. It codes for CATSDPQGQQETQYF.

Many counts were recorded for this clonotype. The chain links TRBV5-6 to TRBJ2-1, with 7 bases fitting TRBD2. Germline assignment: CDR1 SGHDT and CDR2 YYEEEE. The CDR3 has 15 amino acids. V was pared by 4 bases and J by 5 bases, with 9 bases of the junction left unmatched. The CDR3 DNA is TGTGCCAGCAGCCTTCTGCGGGGGTTTCACAATGAGCAGTTCTTC. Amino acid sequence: CASSLLRGFHNEQFF.

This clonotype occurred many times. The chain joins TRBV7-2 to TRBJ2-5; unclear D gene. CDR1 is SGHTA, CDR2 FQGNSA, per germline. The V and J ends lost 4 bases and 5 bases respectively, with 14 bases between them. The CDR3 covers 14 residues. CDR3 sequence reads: CASSSSSSAETQYF. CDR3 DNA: TGTGCCAGCAGCTCCTCATCTTCTGCGGAGACCCAGTACTTC.

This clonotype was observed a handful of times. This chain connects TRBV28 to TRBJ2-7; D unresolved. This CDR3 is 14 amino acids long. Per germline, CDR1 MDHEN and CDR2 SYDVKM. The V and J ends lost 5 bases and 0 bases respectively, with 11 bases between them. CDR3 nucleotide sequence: TGTGCCAGCAGTGCCACCGCGGTCTCCTACGAGCAGTACTTC. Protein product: CASSATAVSYEQYF.

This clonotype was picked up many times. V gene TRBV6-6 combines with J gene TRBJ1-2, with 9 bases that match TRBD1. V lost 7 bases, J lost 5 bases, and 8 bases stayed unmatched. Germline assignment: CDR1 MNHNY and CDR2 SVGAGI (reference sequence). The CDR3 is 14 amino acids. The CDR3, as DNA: TGTGCCAGCACTCGACAGGGGGTATCGTATGGCTACACCTTC. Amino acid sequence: CASTRQGVSYGYTF.

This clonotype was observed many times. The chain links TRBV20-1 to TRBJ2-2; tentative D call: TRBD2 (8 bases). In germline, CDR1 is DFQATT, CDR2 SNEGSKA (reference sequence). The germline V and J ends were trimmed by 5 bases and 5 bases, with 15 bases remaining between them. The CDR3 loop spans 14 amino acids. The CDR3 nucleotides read TGCAGTGCTTTCGGGAGGGGGCTTACCGGGGAGCTGTTTTTT. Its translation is CSAFGRGLTGELFF.

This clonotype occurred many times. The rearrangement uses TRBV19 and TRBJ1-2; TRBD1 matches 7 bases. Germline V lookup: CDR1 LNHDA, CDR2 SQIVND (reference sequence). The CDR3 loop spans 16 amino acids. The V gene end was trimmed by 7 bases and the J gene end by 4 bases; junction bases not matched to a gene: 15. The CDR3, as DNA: TGTGCCAGTACCAATAGAGAGGGGGCGAGGGGCTATGGCTACACCTTC. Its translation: CASTNREGARGYGYTF.

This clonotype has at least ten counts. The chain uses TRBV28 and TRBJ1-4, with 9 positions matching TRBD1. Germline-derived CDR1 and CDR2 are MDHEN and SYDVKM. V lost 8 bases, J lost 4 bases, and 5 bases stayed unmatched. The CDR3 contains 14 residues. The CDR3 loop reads CASQRQGGNEKLFF. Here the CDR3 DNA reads TGTGCCAGCCAACGACAGGGGGGTAATGAAAAACTGTTTTTT.

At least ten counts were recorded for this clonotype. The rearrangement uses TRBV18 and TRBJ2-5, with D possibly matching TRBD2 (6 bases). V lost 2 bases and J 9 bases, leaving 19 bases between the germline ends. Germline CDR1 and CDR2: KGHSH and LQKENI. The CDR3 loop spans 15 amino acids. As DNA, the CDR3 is TGTGCCAGCTCACCAAAGAACCGCGGGGAACAAGCCCAGTACTTC. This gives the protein CASSPKNRGEQAQYF.

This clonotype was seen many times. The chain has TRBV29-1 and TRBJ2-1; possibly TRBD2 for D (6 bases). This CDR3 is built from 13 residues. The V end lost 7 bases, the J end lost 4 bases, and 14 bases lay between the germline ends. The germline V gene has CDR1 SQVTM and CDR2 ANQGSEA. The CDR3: CSALGSGYNEQFF. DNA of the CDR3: TGCAGCGCCCTAGGGAGCGGGTACAATGAGCAGTTCTTC.

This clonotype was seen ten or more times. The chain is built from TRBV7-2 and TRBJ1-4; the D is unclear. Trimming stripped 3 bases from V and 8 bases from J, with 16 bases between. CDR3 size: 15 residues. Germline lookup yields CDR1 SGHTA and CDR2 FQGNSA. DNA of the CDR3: TGTGCCAGCAGCTTTCCCTCTATAACGGGGGAAAAACTGTTTTTT. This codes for CASSFPSITGEKLFF.

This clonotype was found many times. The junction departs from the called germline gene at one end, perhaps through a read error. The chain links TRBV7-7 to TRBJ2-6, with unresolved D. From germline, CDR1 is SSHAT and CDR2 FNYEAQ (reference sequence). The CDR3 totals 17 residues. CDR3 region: CASSLGWSASGANVLTF. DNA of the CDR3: TGTGCTAGCAGCTTAGGGTGGTCAGCCTCTGGGGCCAACGTCCTGACTTTC. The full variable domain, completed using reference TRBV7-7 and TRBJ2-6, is GAGVSQSPRYKVTKRGQDVTLRCDPISSHATLYWYQQALGQGPEFLTYFNYEAQPDKSGLPSDRFSAERPEGSISTLTIQRTEQRDSAMYRCASSLGWSASGANVLTFGAGSRLTVL.

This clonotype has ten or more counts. The CDR3 loop is CASSFRRGNEQYF. CDR3 nucleotides: TGTGCCAGCAGCTTCCGGCGGGGTAACGAGCAGTACTTC. The genes are TRBV7-2 and TRBJ2-7; D possibly corresponds to TRBD2 (6 bases). V dropped 3 bases and J dropped 5 bases, with 11 bases sitting between them. Germline loops: CDR1 SGHTA, CDR2 FQGNSA. The CDR3 has 13 residues.

The CDR3 DNA is TGCAGTGCTCGACAGGATACTTATAGCAATCAGCCCCAGCATTTT. It specifies CSARQDTYSNQPQHF. The chain uses TRBV20-1 and TRBJ1-5; perhaps TRBD1 as D (6 bases). This CDR3 has 15 amino acids. The V end was cut by 5 bases, the J end by 0 bases, with 14 bases between. Germline CDR1 is DFQATT and CDR2 is SNEGSKA (reference sequence).

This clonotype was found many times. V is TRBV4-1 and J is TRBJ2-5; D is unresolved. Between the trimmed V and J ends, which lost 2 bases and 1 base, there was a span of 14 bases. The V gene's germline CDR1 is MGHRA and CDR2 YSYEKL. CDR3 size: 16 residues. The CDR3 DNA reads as TGCGCCAGCAGCCAAAAGCTACTCACTGCCCAAGAGACCCAGTACTTC. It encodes CASSQKLLTAQETQYF.

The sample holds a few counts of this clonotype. The CDR3, as DNA: TGTGCCACCGGGACAGGGAGTCAGCCCCAGCATTTT. This gives the protein CATGTGSQPQHF. V is TRBV10-3 and J is TRBJ1-5; 9 bases fit TRBD1. V lost 10 bases and J lost 6; bases outside the gene matches: 4. CDR3 size: 12 residues. Looked up from germline, CDR1 is ENHRY and CDR2 is SYGVKD.

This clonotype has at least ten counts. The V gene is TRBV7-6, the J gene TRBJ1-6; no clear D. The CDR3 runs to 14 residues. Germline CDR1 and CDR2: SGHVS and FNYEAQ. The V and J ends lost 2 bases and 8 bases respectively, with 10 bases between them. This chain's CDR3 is CASSLTEGDSPLHF. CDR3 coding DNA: TGTGCCAGCAGCTTAACGGAGGGCGATTCACCCCTCCACTTT.

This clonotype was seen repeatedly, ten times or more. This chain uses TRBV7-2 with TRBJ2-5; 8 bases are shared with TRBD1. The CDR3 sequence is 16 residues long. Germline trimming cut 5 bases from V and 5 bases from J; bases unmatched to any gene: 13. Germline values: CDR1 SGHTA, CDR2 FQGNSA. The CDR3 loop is CASSPHAGQGVETQYF. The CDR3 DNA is TGTGCCAGCAGCCCTCACGCCGGACAGGGTGTGGAGACCCAGTACTTC.

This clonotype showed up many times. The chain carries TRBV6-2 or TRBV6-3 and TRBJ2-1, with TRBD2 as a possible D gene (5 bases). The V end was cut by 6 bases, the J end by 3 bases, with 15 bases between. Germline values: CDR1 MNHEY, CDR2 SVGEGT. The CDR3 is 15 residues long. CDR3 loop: CASRERGNGYNEQFF. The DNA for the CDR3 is TGTGCCAGCAGGGAACGGGGAAATGGCTACAATGAGCAGTTCTTC.

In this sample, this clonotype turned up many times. The CDR3 loop is CASSILSQAENQPQHF. The DNA of the CDR3 is TGTGCCAGTAGTATTCTGAGTCAGGCCGAAAATCAGCCCCAGCATTTT. The V gene is TRBV19, the J gene TRBJ1-5; D is unclear. V was shortened by 3 bases and J by 4 bases, with 16 bases between the two germline ends. CDR1 is LNHDA, CDR2 SQIVND, per germline (reference sequence). The CDR3 is 16 amino acids.